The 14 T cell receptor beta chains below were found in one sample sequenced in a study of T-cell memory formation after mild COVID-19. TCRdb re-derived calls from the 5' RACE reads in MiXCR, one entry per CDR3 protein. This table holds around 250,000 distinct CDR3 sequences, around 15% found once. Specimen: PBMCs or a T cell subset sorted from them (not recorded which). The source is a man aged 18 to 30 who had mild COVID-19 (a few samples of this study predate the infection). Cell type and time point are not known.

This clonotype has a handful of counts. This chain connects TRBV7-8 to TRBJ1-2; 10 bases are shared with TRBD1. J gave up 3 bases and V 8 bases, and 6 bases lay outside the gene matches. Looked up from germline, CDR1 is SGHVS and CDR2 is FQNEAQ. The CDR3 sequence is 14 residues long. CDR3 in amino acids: CASGWTGGYYGYTF. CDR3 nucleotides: TGTGCCAGCGGATGGACAGGGGGATACTATGGCTACACCTTC.

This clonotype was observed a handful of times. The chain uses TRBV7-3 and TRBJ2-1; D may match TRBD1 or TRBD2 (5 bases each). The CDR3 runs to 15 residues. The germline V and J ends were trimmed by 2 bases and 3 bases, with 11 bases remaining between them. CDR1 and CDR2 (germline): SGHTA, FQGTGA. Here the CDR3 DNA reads TGTGCCAGCAGCTTAGGGACGGCGGGCTACAATGAGCAGTTCTTC. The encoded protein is CASSLGTAGYNEQFF.

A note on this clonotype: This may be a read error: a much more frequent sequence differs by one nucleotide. DNA of the CDR3: TGTGCCAGCAGTTTCAGGCCGAACACTGAAGCTTTCTTT. Its translation is CASSFRPNTEAFF. The J gene is TRBJ1-1, the V gene TRBV12-3 or TRBV12-4; D uncertain. CDR3 length: 13 amino acids. The V and J ends lost 3 bases and 1 base respectively, with 6 bases between them.

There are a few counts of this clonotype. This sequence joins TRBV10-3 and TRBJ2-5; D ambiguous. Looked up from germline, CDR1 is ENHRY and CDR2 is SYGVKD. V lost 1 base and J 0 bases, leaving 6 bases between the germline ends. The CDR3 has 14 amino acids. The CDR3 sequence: CAISEYPDQETQYF. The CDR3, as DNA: TGTGCCATCAGTGAGTATCCTGACCAAGAGACCCAGTACTTC.

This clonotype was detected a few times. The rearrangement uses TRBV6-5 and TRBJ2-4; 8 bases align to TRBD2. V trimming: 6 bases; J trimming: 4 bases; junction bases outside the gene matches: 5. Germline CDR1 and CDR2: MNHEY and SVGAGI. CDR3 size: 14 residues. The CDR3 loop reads CASRSRGGKNIQYF. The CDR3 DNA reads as TGTGCCAGCAGATCCCGGGGGGGGAAAAACATTCAGTACTTC.

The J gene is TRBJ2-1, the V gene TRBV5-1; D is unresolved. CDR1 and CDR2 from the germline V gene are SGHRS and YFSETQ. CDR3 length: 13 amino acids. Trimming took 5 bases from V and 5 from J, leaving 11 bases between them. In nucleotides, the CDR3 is TGCGCCAGCAGACTGAACCTTAACAATGAGCAGTTCTTC. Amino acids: CASRLNLNNEQFF.

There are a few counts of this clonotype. The chain's CDR3 is CASSFLRGLGETQYF. The CDR3 nucleotides are TGCGCCAGCAGCTTTTTACGCGGGCTCGGGGAGACCCAGTACTTC. This chain connects TRBV5-1 to TRBJ2-5, with TRBD2 as a possible D gene (5 bases). CDR1 is SGHRS and CDR2 is YFSETQ in the germline V gene. Trimming took off 2 bases at V and 5 bases at J, with 16 bases between the two ends. This CDR3 spans 15 amino acids.

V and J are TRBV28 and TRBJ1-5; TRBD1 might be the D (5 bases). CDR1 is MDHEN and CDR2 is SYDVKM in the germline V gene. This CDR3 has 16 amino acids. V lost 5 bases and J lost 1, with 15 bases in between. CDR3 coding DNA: TGTGCCAGCAGTCCGGGACGGTCAACAAGCAATCAGCCCCAGCATTTT. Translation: CASSPGRSTSNQPQHF. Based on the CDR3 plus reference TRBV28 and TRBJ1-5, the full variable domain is DVKVTQSSRYLVKRTGEKVFLECVQDMDHENMFWYRQDPGLGLRLIYFSYDVKMKEKGDIPEGYSVSREKKERFSLILESASTNQTSMYLCASSPGRSTSNQPQHFGDGTRLSIL.

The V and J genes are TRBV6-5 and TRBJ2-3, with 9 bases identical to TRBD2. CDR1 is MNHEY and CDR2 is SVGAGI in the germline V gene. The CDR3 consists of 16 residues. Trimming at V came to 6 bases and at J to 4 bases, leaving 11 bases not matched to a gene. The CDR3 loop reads CASSPSRGGFPDTQYF. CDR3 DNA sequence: TGTGCCAGCAGCCCCTCGCGGGGGGGTTTCCCAGATACGCAGTATTTT.

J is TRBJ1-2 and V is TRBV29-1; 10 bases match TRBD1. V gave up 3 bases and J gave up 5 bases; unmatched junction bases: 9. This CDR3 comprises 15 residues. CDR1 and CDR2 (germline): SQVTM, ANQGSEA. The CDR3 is CSVDEDRGQGYGYTF. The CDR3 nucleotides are TGCAGCGTTGATGAAGACAGGGGGCAGGGATATGGCTACACCTTC. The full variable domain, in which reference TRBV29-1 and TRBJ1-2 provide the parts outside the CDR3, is SAVISQKPSRDICQRGTSLTIQCQVDSQVTMMFWYRQQPGQSLTLIATANQGSEATYESGFVIDKFPISRPNLTFSTLTVSNMSPEDSSIYLCSVDEDRGQGYGYTFGSGTRLTVV.

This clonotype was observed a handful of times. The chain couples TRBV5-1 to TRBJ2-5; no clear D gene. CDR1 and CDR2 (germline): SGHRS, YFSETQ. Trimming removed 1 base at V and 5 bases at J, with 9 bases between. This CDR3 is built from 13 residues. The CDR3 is CASSLSGYETQYF. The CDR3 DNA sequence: TGCGCCAGCAGCTTGAGTGGGTACGAGACCCAGTACTTC.

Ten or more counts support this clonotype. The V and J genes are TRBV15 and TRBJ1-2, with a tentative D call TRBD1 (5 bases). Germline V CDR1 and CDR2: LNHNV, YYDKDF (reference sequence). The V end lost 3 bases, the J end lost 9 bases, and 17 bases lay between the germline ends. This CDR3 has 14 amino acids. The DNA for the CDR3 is TGTGCCACCAGCAGGTCAGATAGCGAGGGGAGCTACACCTTC. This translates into CATSRSDSEGSYTF.

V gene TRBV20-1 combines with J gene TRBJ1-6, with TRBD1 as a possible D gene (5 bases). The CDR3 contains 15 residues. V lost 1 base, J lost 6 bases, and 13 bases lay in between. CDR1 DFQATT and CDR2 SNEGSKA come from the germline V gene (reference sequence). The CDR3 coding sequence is TGCAGTGCTAGAGGCCCGGGTCAGGGTAATTCACCCCTCCACTTT. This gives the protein CSARGPGQGNSPLHF.

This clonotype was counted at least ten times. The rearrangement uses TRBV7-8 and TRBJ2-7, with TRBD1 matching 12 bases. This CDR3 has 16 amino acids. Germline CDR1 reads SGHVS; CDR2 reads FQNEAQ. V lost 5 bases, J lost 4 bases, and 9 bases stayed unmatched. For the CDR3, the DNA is TGTGCCAGCAGCGCGGGGGGGACAGGGGGCTTTTACGAGCAGTACTTC. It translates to CASSAGGTGGFYEQYF.